This T cell receptor (beta chain) emerged from a study of T cell responses to AZD1222 COVID-19 vaccine. CDR3 size: 15 residues. Germline CDR1 and CDR2: MGHRA and YSYEKL. The V and J ends lost 3 bases and 1 base, in that order; junction bases with no gene match: 3. Only in-frame clones appear in the TCRdb table, and some are missing; sequencing was by immunoSEQ multiplex PCR. The sample contains 95,000 to 150,000 clones, approximately 86% of which appear only once. The receptor was isolated from an adult in good health. The material sequenced was peripheral blood, taken on day 0 of AZD1222 vaccination. The chain links TRBV4-1 to TRBJ2-7; 10 bases align to TRBD2. The CDR3: CASSHRTSGSYEQYF. The CDR3 DNA reads as TGCGCCAGCAGCCATAGGACTAGCGGATCCTACGAGCAGTACTTC.